Here is one T cell receptor (beta chain) with its context. Trimming shortened V by 6 bases and J by 1 base, and 13 bases separated the two germline ends. Germline V CDR1 and CDR2: LNHDA, SQIVND (reference sequence). The CDR3 consists of 15 residues. The data are from a study of PD-1 blockade in classical Hodgkin lymphoma. Every patient relapsed after autologous stem cell transplantation, and brentuximab vedotin exposure varied. Measured with immunoSEQ multiplex PCR; TCRdb has only the in-frame clones, and not every one. Of approximately 36,000 clones in the sample, 60% to 80% are singletons; the top ten hold 13% to 15%.

The V and J genes are TRBV19 and TRBJ1-5; D remains ambiguous. This TCR was sampled from a human donor with classical Hodgkin lymphoma. Sequenced material: peripheral blood mononuclear cells (PBMCs), taken before the second cycle of nivolumab. DNA of the CDR3: TGTGCCAGTAGATGGGAGGGTTTGAGCAATCAGCCCCAGCATTTT. Residues: CASRWEGLSNQPQHF.